These T cell receptor beta chains were read from a single sample in a study of control samples from healthy donors and cancer patients. The protocol was immunoSEQ multiplex PCR, while the TCRdb copy is restricted to in-frame clones and leaves out a portion. The sample has 150,000 to 180,000 clones; approximately 96% are singletons. The material sequenced was blood. The receptors shown here come from a man aged 40-49 years in good health. Both conserved end residues are part of each CDR3. Each record gives: V gene, J gene, clone size, CDR3 protein. Rows give clone size only sometimes, using once, few, many, or a class for an expanded clone.

V: TRBV21-1
J: TRBJ1-3
size: few
CDR3: CASSTRLRQGDESGNTIYF

V: TRBV5-1
J: TRBJ2-7
size: .
CDR3: CASSGRQGYEQYF

V: TRBV2
J: TRBJ1-1
size: .
CDR3: CASSAPPSEGSTEAFF

V: TRBV6-6
J: TRBJ2-1
size: .
CDR3: CASSSGQGGTYNEQFF

V: TRBV10-3
J: TRBJ2-2
size: .
CDR3: CAISESLAGDTGELFF

V: TRBV2
J: TRBJ1-5
size: .
CDR3: CASSEGTVIDQPQHF

V: TRBV5-1
J: TRBJ2-7
size: .
CDR3: CASSLGLGTENYEQYF

V: TRBV24-1
J: TRBJ1-2
size: .
CDR3: CATSDPQQSANYGYTF

V: TRBV11-2
J: TRBJ1-3
size: .
CDR3: CASSALAGQTFSGNTIYF

V: TRBV6-2/TRBV6-3
J: TRBJ1-1
size: .
CDR3: CASSYSGGTEAFF

V: TRBV6-5
J: TRBJ1-2
size: .
CDR3: CASRGSSLGYTF

V: TRBV19
J: TRBJ1-2
size: .
CDR3: CASRRTGGNYGYTF

V: TRBV6-1
J: TRBJ2-7
size: .
CDR3: CASSEGLNNEQYF

V: TRBV7-2
J: TRBJ1-4
size: .
CDR3: CASSSAGTRGKLFF

V: TRBV4-1
J: TRBJ2-1
size: few
CDR3: CASSQGGTSGSSYNEQFF

V: TRBV15
J: TRBJ1-4
size: once
CDR3: CATSRAVATNEKLFF

V: TRBV27
J: TRBJ1-5
size: .
CDR3: CASSLYGVGGGGNQPQHF

V: TRBV11-3
J: TRBJ2-3
size: .
CDR3: CASSLAAQGYTQYF

V: TRBV6-5
J: TRBJ1-2
size: .
CDR3: CASSYSLQGAYGYTF

V: TRBV28
J: TRBJ1-2
size: .
CDR3: CASSFPTGPPGDGYTF

V: TRBV28
J: TRBJ1-6
size: .
CDR3: CASKHGTANSPLHF

V: TRBV9
J: TRBJ1-4
size: .
CDR3: CASSVRDRPGEKLFF

V: TRBV9
J: TRBJ1-3
size: .
CDR3: CASSVSGTGLSGNTIYF

V: TRBV5-1
J: TRBJ2-2
size: .
CDR3: CASSLETGELFF

V: TRBV18
J: TRBJ1-6
size: .
CDR3: CASSPYGQGGGNSPLHF

V: TRBV19
J: TRBJ1-1
size: .
CDR3: CASTTGLLNTEAFF

V: TRBV10-2
J: TRBJ2-7
size: .
CDR3: CASNPGGGREQYF